This passage covers 31 T cell receptor beta chains from one sample sequenced in a study of Ad26.COV2.S vaccination and SARS-CoV-2 variants. TCRdb's copy holds only in-frame clones and misses some; the assay was immunoSEQ multiplex PCR. Counted here are about 440,000 clones, roughly 87% occurring once; the ten biggest clones make up under 4.5%. Treatment of the sample: roughly 18 received Ad26.COV2.S at low or high dose, single or two shots; several received placebo; per-sample allocation not given. The investigators took samples on day 63 after the first vaccine or placebo injection. The sample in question was peripheral blood, obtained in a trial of Ad26.COV2.S vaccine versus placebo. These receptors were collected from a person between 18 and 65 years old who received the Ad26.COV2.S COVID-19 vaccine or a placebo.

The chain joins TRBV23-1 to TRBJ2-7, with D maybe TRBD2 (5 bases). TRBV23-1 is marked as an open reading frame, function uncertain. CDR3 length equals 13 residues. With 3 bases removed from V and 6 bases from J, the gap between germline ends came to 12 bases. CDR3 DNA: TGCGCCAGCAGTCAGTCACGGGGAGTCGAGCAGTACTTC. Residues: CASSQSRGVEQYF.

V usage is TRBV20-1 and J usage is TRBJ2-1, with unresolved D. V lost 7 bases to trimming and J lost 10 bases, with 14 bases between them. The CDR3 runs to 11 residues. CDR1 and CDR2 (germline): DFQATT, SNEGSKA (reference sequence). The CDR3: CSGTRLKEQFF. Here the CDR3 DNA reads TGCAGTGGCACGAGACTTAAAGAGCAGTTCTTC.

This clone has a single count. J is TRBJ2-1 and V is TRBV9, with D possibly being TRBD1 or TRBD2 (5 bases each). V was trimmed by 0 bases and J by 0 bases, leaving 7 bases between them. Germline CDR1 SGDLS, CDR2 YYNGEE. CDR3 length: 15 residues. The CDR3 protein is CASSVDGASYNEQFF. The CDR3 DNA follows: TGTGCCAGCAGCGTAGACGGGGCCTCCTACAATGAGCAGTTCTTC.

This clone appeared once. This rearrangement joins TRBV24-1 to TRBJ2-2; D is perhaps TRBD1 (5 bases). Germline V gives CDR1 KGHDR, CDR2 SFDVKD. The ends were cut back, 3 bases at V and 5 bases at J, with 9 bases in the middle. The CDR3 totals 14 residues. The CDR3 protein is CATSDQGSTGELFF. CDR3 nucleotides: TGTGCCACCAGTGATCAGGGATCGACCGGGGAGCTGTTTTTT.

The chain carries TRBV27 and TRBJ2-7; 9 positions match TRBD1. The CDR3 contains 14 residues. V was clipped by 8 bases and J by 2 bases; unmatched bases: 7. The V gene's germline CDR1 is MNHEY and CDR2 SMNVEV (reference sequence). The CDR3 protein is CASEGQGPPYEQYF. CDR3 DNA: TGTGCCAGCGAAGGACAGGGGCCCCCCTACGAGCAGTACTTC.

The CDR3 DNA follows: TGTGCCAGCAGTGGAAGGACAGGACCCTACGAGCAGTACTTC. This gives the protein CASSGRTGPYEQYF. The rearrangement joins TRBV7-2 to TRBJ2-7; 7 nucleotides agree with TRBD1. With V trimmed by 6 bases and J by 2 bases, 7 bases remained unmatched. Germline-derived CDR1 and CDR2 are SGHTA and FQGNSA. This CDR3 spans 14 amino acids.

The chain carries TRBV11-3 and TRBJ2-1; no firm D call. Trimming took off 5 bases at V and 1 base at J, with 9 bases between the two ends. This CDR3 contains 14 residues. Germline lookup yields CDR1 SGHNT and CDR2 YENEEA. The CDR3 is CASSHDRSYNEQFF. The CDR3 coding sequence is TGTGCCAGCAGCCATGATAGATCCTACAATGAGCAGTTCTTC.

Worth noting for this clone: The junction and the germline gene differ at one end; a read error may be behind it. The chain uses TRBV29-1 and TRBJ1-1, with D tentatively TRBD1 (6 bases). This CDR3 region has 15 residues. Germline V gene lookup returns CDR1 SQVTM and CDR2 ANQGSEA. CDR3 residues: CSVEDPARGDTAAFF. The CDR3 region has the DNA TGCAGCGTTGAAGATCCAGCCAGGGGCGATACTGCAGCTTTCTTT.

This chain links TRBV9 with TRBJ2-5; TRBD2 matches 9 bases. The CDR3 is made up of 16 amino acids. The V segment lost 0 bases and the J segment 3 bases; nucleotides outside the gene matches: 6. CDR1 and CDR2 (germline): SGDLS, YYNGEE. The CDR3 nucleotides are TGTGCCAGCAGCGTAGAGGGTAGCGGGGGTAAAGAGACCCAGTACTTC. Translation: CASSVEGSGGKETQYF.

The rearrangement joins TRBV12-3 or TRBV12-4 to TRBJ1-1; possibly TRBD1 for D (5 bases). V was shortened by 2 bases and J by 4 bases, with 5 bases between the two germline ends. This CDR3 is built from 12 residues. The DNA for the CDR3 is TGTGCCAGCAGTTTAACAGGCACTGAAGCTTTCTTT. Protein sequence: CASSLTGTEAFF.

The sample holds one count of this clone. V is TRBV5-5 and J is TRBJ2-7, with TRBD2 matching 10 bases. V lost 4 bases and J lost 5; bases outside the gene matches: 6. CDR3 length: 14 residues. Looked up from germline, CDR1 is SGHKS and CDR2 is YYEKEE (reference sequence). The CDR3, as DNA: TGTGCCAGCAGCGCGAGCGGGAGGGCCCACGAGCAGTACTTC. This gives the protein CASSASGRAHEQYF.

The chain links TRBV28 to TRBJ2-7, with D possibly matching TRBD2 (6 bases). This CDR3 region has 14 residues. V gave up 6 bases and J gave up 4 bases, with 16 bases separating them. Germline V lookup: CDR1 MDHEN, CDR2 SYDVKM. CDR3 sequence (DNA): TGTGCCAGCAGGCCCCTTGGGACTCTTTACGAGCAGTACTTC. Encoded protein: CASRPLGTLYEQYF.

The chain couples TRBV4-2 to TRBJ1-5; the D is unclear. V dropped 3 bases and J dropped 7 bases, with 13 bases sitting between them. This CDR3 region has 14 residues. CDR1 LGHNA and CDR2 YNFKEQ come from the germline V gene. The CDR3 spells CASSQARGRQPQHF. CDR3 bases: TGTGCCAGCAGCCAGGCCCGGGGTAGACAGCCCCAGCATTTT.

The chain links TRBV7-8 to TRBJ2-7; D gene ambiguous. With 6 bases removed from V and 7 bases from J, the gap between germline ends came to 7 bases. CDR3 length: 10 amino acids. Germline lookup yields CDR1 SGHVS and CDR2 FQNEAQ. CDR3 coding DNA: TGTGCCAGCAGGGGCGATGAGCAGTACTTC. Residues: CASRGDEQYF.

The chain is built from TRBV19 and TRBJ2-2; D is perhaps TRBD2 (6 bases). Germline lookup yields CDR1 LNHDA and CDR2 SQIVND (reference sequence). The CDR3 totals 17 residues. Deletions cut 3 bases from V and 5 bases from J, with 19 bases between. CDR3 sequence: CASSIGVASVGTGELFF. DNA for the CDR3: TGTGCCAGTAGTATTGGGGTGGCTAGCGTGGGGACCGGGGAGCTGTTTTTT.

A single count supports this clone. V usage is TRBV5-6 and J usage is TRBJ2-5; 8 nucleotides line up with TRBD1. Germline V gives CDR1 SGHDT, CDR2 YYEEEE. CDR3 length equals 16 residues. The ends lost 0 bases at V and 5 bases at J; junction bases unmatched: 9. The chain's CDR3 is CASSLAMDRAGETQYF. Here the CDR3 DNA reads TGTGCCAGCAGCTTGGCCATGGACAGGGCTGGGGAGACCCAGTACTTC.

The chain employs TRBV19 and TRBJ2-5; perhaps TRBD1 as D (5 bases). The CDR3 spans 15 residues. The germline V gene has CDR1 LNHDA and CDR2 SQIVND (reference sequence). The V end lost 4 bases, the J end lost 4 bases, and 16 bases lay between the germline ends. The CDR3 reads CASSKSPQGTETQYF. In DNA form, the CDR3 reads TGTGCCAGTAGTAAAAGCCCCCAGGGAACAGAGACCCAGTACTTC.

CDR3 sequence reads: CATFQGEGNIQYF. The CDR3, as DNA: TGTGCCACTTTCCAGGGGGAGGGAAACATTCAGTACTTC. J is TRBJ2-4 and V is TRBV10-3; tentatively, D is TRBD1 or TRBD2 (7 bases each). This CDR3 has 13 amino acids. The germline V and J ends were trimmed by 10 bases and 6 bases, with 16 bases remaining between them. Germline values: CDR1 ENHRY, CDR2 SYGVKD.

V is TRBV27 and J is TRBJ2-1; possible D gene TRBD2, 5 bases. The CDR3 covers 15 residues. Germline lookup yields CDR1 MNHEY and CDR2 SMNVEV (reference sequence). The germline V and J ends were trimmed by 3 bases and 1 base, with 10 bases remaining between them. The CDR3 nucleotides read TGTGCCAGCAGTTTGGGAGCGGTATCCTACAATGAGCAGTTCTTC. This translates into CASSLGAVSYNEQFF.

The rearrangement joins TRBV5-1 to TRBJ2-3; D gene uncertain. Germline lookup yields CDR1 SGHRS and CDR2 YFSETQ. V gave up 4 bases and J gave up 0 bases, with 21 bases separating them. The CDR3 sequence is 18 residues long. This CDR3 reads CASSQDGRRPSSTDTQYF. The CDR3 DNA is TGCGCCAGCAGCCAGGACGGAAGGCGTCCTTCTAGCACAGATACGCAGTATTTT.

This clone appeared a single time. The J gene is TRBJ2-7, the V gene TRBV11-3; 14 bases are shared with TRBD2. Germline V gives CDR1 SGHNT, CDR2 YENEEA. J lost 0 bases, V lost 0 bases, and 10 bases had no gene match. CDR3 length: 20 residues. The CDR3 reads CASSLDATSGTSGGSYEQYF. CDR3 nucleotides: TGTGCCAGCAGCTTAGACGCAACCTCCGGGACTAGCGGGGGCTCCTACGAGCAGTACTTC.

This sequence joins TRBV7-2 and TRBJ2-1, with TRBD1 matching over 7 bases. The junction had 6 bases not matched to a gene; V was cut back by 1 base and J by 9 bases. Germline CDR1 and CDR2: SGHTA and FQGNSA. The CDR3 sequence is 14 residues long. CDR3 coding DNA: TGTGCCAGCAGCTTAGATTCAGGGGGTGGTGAGCAGTTCTTC. It is translated as CASSLDSGGGEQFF.

V usage is TRBV7-9 and J usage is TRBJ1-3, with a possible D match to TRBD1 (6 bases). CDR1 and CDR2 from the germline V gene are SEHNR and FQNEAQ (reference sequence). The CDR3 is 16 residues long. The germline V and J ends were trimmed by 3 bases and 2 bases, with 14 bases remaining between them. CDR3: CASSFGKQGTGNTIYF. DNA of the CDR3: TGTGCCAGCAGCTTCGGGAAACAGGGAACTGGAAACACCATATATTTT.

The genes are TRBV6-5 and TRBJ2-7, with D maybe TRBD1 (6 bases). Trimming shortened V by 8 bases and J by 2 bases, and 19 bases separated the two germline ends. This CDR3 is built from 15 residues. CDR1 is MNHEY and CDR2 is SVGAGI in the germline V gene. For the CDR3, the DNA is TGTGCCAGCGGGGCAGGGCAGGGGTCGGCCTACGAGCAGTACTTC. Its protein is CASGAGQGSAYEQYF.

The count of this clone is one. The rearrangement links TRBV7-9 to TRBJ2-7; TRBD2 agrees at 9 bases. V was pared by 1 base and J by 1 base, with 5 bases of the junction left unmatched. This CDR3 is built from 16 residues. Germline assignment: CDR1 SEHNR and CDR2 FQNEAQ (reference sequence). The CDR3 is CASSLGGTSSSYEQYF. CDR3 nucleotides: TGTGCCAGCAGCTTAGGGGGGACTAGCTCGTCCTACGAGCAGTACTTC.

This clone appeared once. J is TRBJ2-2 and V is TRBV18; D is ambiguous. The CDR3 extends over 14 amino acids. Per the germline V gene, CDR1 is KGHSH and CDR2 is LQKENI. The V gene lost 6 bases and the J gene lost 4 bases, with 12 bases spanning the gap. CDR3 in amino acids: CASSLDRSTGELFF. The DNA of the CDR3 is TGTGCCAGCTCCCTGGATCGGAGCACCGGGGAGCTGTTTTTT. Together with reference TRBV18 and TRBJ2-2, the CDR3 gives the full variable domain: NAGVMQNPRHLVRRRGQEARLRCSPMKGHSHVYWYRQLPEEGLKFMVYLQKENIIDESGMPKERFSAEFPKEGPSILRIQQVVRGDSAAYFCASSLDRSTGELFFGEGSRLTVL.

V usage is TRBV5-1 and J usage is TRBJ2-2, with 11 nucleotides matching TRBD1. The CDR3 has 15 residues. V shed 4 bases, J shed 5 bases, and the junction held 4 bases outside the gene matches. Looked up from germline, CDR1 is SGHRS and CDR2 is YFSETQ. For the CDR3, the DNA is TGCGCCAGCAGCCGAGGACAGGGGGCGACCGGGGAGCTGTTTTTT. It encodes CASSRGQGATGELFF.

This chain links TRBV15 with TRBJ2-7; 7 bases agree with TRBD1. The CDR3 is made up of 16 amino acids. Germline assignment: CDR1 LNHNV and CDR2 YYDKDF (reference sequence). V lost 0 bases to trimming and J lost 4 bases; unmatched junction nucleotides: 9. The CDR3 coding sequence is TGTGCCACCAGCAGAGATCTTACAGGGGCATTTTACGAGCAGTACTTC. This codes for CATSRDLTGAFYEQYF.

In this sample, this clone turned up once. The chain carries TRBV18 and TRBJ1-5; D is perhaps TRBD1 (5 bases). Per the germline V gene, CDR1 is KGHSH and CDR2 is LQKENI. The CDR3 totals 14 residues. V lost 3 bases, J lost 5 bases, and 11 bases lay in between. CDR3 sequence reads: CASSPSPGDQPQHF. The CDR3 DNA follows: TGTGCCAGCTCACCTTCGCCGGGGGATCAGCCCCAGCATTTT. Looking up the rest from reference TRBV18 and TRBJ1-5 gives the full variable domain: NAGVMQNPRHLVRRRGQEARLRCSPMKGHSHVYWYRQLPEEGLKFMVYLQKENIIDESGMPKERFSAEFPKEGPSILRIQQVVRGDSAAYFCASSPSPGDQPQHFGDGTRLSIL.

The chain uses TRBV7-8 and TRBJ1-1; possibly TRBD1 for D (5 bases). Germline CDR1 and CDR2: SGHVS and FQNEAQ. This CDR3 has 16 amino acids. Trimming pared 2 bases from V and 1 base from J, leaving 14 bases between. This CDR3 reads CASSLRGQGANTEAFF. The DNA for the CDR3 is TGTGCCAGCAGCTTAAGGGGCCAGGGTGCGAACACTGAAGCTTTCTTT.

This clone was observed once. The genes are TRBV27 and TRBJ2-1; no clear D. V shed 6 bases and J shed 1 base, with 7 bases lying between them. Germline-derived CDR1 and CDR2 are MNHEY and SMNVEV (reference sequence). CDR3 length: 13 residues. The CDR3 DNA reads as TGTGCCAGCAGCGGGTTATCCTACAATGAGCAGTTCTTC. Its translation is CASSGLSYNEQFF.